This T cell receptor beta chain was sequenced during a study of cytomegalovirus exposure and HLA in healthy donors. Study-level information: One earlier analysis, a look at 180 million or so T cells, found about 110 million unique TCR beta sequences.

13 Jbeta primers and 60 Vbeta primers were used for the PCR. Sequenced by immunoSEQ multiplex PCR; TCRdb stores in-frame clones only, minus some. The sample contains under 150,000 clones, about 73% of which appear only once. The length of the CDR3 is 16 residues. The trim removed 0 bases at V and 9 bases at J, leaving 7 bases unmatched. The germline gives CDR1 SGHRS, CDR2 YFSETQ. Material: PBMCs. This clonotype was sampled from a man aged 35-49 years in good health and CMV-seropositive. The chain combines TRBV5-1 with TRBJ2-1; 12 bases align to TRBD2. The CDR3 loop is CASSLERTSGKGEQFF. DNA for the CDR3: TGCGCCAGCAGCTTGGAGCGGACTAGCGGGAAAGGTGAGCAGTTCTTC.